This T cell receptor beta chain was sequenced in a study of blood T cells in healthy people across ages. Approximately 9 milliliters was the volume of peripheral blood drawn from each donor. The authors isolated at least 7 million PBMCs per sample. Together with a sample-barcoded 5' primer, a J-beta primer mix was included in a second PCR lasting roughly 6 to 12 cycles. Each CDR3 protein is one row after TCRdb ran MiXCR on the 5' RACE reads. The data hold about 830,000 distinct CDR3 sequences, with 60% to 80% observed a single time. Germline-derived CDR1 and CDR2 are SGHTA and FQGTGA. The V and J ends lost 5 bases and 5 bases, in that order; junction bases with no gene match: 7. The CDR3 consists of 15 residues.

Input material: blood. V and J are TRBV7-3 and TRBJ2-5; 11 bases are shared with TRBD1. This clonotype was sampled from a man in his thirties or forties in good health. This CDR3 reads CASSLDRGHFETQYF. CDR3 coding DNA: TGTGCCAGCAGCCTGGACAGGGGGCATTTCGAGACCCAGTACTTC.